The present TCR beta chain was sequenced within a study of OX40 agonist ivuxolimab in advanced cancers. The overall study: Subjects had a mean age of about 65 years, with a range of about 23 to 85; approximately 83% were male. Partial responses were recorded for three patients, including one with hepatocellular carcinoma and two with cutaneous melanoma. General observations from the study: Low normalized T-cell clonal expansion was also seen in some nonresponders. At 0.1 to 3.0 mg/kg and by week 6, CD4+ and CD8+ T cells in the blood had expanded clonally.

This clone was found once. Its antigen is undetermined. Germline CDR1 SGHAT, CDR2 FQNNGV. This CDR3 has 13 amino acids. Between the trimmed V and J ends, which lost 0 bases and 5 bases, there was a span of 6 bases. The repertoire was sequenced with immunoSEQ multiplex PCR; TCRdb's copy has only in-frame clones and lacks some. The sample holds about 82,000 clones; 70% to 90% are singletons and the top ten take approximately 0.79%. This receptor was identified in an adult with an advanced solid tumor such as melanoma, head and neck, liver or kidney cancer. This material consisted of CD4+ or CD8+ T cells sorted from blood, taken in a trial of the OX40 agonist ivuxolimab. V usage is TRBV11-2 and J usage is TRBJ2-3; no clear D gene. The DNA for the CDR3 is TGTGCCAGCAGCTTAGATCGGAGAGATACGCAGTATTTT. Translated: CASSLDRRDTQYF.